Listed here is a single T cell receptor (beta chain). Time point of the sample: sample taken at primary tumor resection. Unsorted whole RNA from tumor, nontumor lung or frozen PBMC underwent sequencing. This CDR3 is 12 amino acids long. The V and J ends lost 6 bases and 2 bases respectively, with 10 bases between them. The germline CDR1 and CDR2 sequences are SQVTM and ANQGSEA. This sample stems from a study of spatial heterogeneity in lung cancer. Study at large: Alpha-chain detections were consistently fewer than beta-chain detections among the sequences. Averaged across combinations, each unique TCR and UMI pairing appeared more than ten times in raw reads, which were uncorrected.

Individually, TCR cDNA molecules were each labelled with a unique molecular identifier. TCRdb reprocessed the 5' RACE reads with MiXCR, giving one entry per CDR3 protein. The sample holds 39,000 or so distinct CDR3 sequences; 3% to 3.5% are singletons and the top ten take around 36%. Specimen: normal lung tissue next to the tumor, collected at surgery. V gene TRBV29-1 combines with J gene TRBJ2-5; D may be TRBD2 (6 bases). The origin of this receptor is a male donor with early-stage non-small cell lung cancer. The CDR3 bases are TGCAGCGTGGGCCGGGGGCAAGAGACCCAGTACTTC. This sequence encodes CSVGRGQETQYF.